These 12 T cell receptor beta chains originate from one sample sequenced in a study of shared clonotypes between healthy human individuals. Assay: immunoSEQ multiplex PCR; the TCRdb copy retains only in-frame clones and omits some. The sample carries 850,000 to 1,100,000 clones, approximately 75% recorded once. The source material was memory CD4+ T cells from PBMCs. Subset: CD45RA-negative fraction. These receptors were collected from a man aged 18 to 35 in good health. Some clones in this sample may be carry-over from other donors' samples.

The chain combines TRBV5-1 with TRBJ2-1, with 7 bases identical to TRBD1. Germline assignment: CDR1 SGHRS and CDR2 YFSETQ. V lost 6 bases and J lost 3; bases outside the gene matches: 6. The CDR3 consists of 14 residues. The CDR3 here is CASTFDRDYNEQFF. The CDR3, as DNA: TGCGCCAGCACCTTTGACAGGGACTACAATGAGCAGTTCTTC.

The gene calls are TRBV7-3 and TRBJ2-2, with D unclear. Trimming stripped 1 base from V and 3 bases from J, with 6 bases between. From germline, CDR1 is SGHTA and CDR2 FQGTGA. CDR3 size: 14 residues. The CDR3 is CASSLSPHTGELFF. In nucleotides, the CDR3 is TGTGCCAGCAGCTTAAGCCCCCACACCGGGGAGCTGTTTTTT.

The chain employs TRBV29-1 and TRBJ2-3; TRBD2 aligns across 9 bases. The length of the CDR3 is 14 residues. Per germline, CDR1 SQVTM and CDR2 ANQGSEA. With 7 bases clipped from V and 2 bases from J, the junction kept 7 bases outside the gene matches. In DNA, the CDR3 is TGCAGCGCACCGTCTAGCGGGACCACAGATACGCAGTATTTT. It specifies CSAPSSGTTDTQYF.

The J gene is TRBJ1-3, the V gene TRBV5-1, with D perhaps matching TRBD1 (6 bases). V was clipped by 4 bases and J by 8 bases, with 16 bases between them. The germline CDR1 and CDR2 sequences are SGHRS and YFSETQ. The CDR3 consists of 14 residues. The CDR3 DNA is TGCGCCAGCAGCACGGGGGGCATTATGGACACCATATATTTT. It specifies CASSTGGIMDTIYF.

The V and J genes are TRBV19 and TRBJ2-1; 7 bases align to TRBD2. The germline CDR1 and CDR2 sequences are LNHDA and SQIVND (reference sequence). The CDR3 is made up of 15 amino acids. The V segment lost 6 bases and the J segment 5 bases; nucleotides outside the gene matches: 10. CDR3 bases: TGTGCCAGTAGCTTAAGCGGGATCTACAACAATGAGCAGTTCTTC. Its protein is CASSLSGIYNNEQFF.

The sample holds one count of this clone. This sample includes further DNA sequences coding for the same CDR3. The chain joins TRBV5-1 to TRBJ1-5, with D tentatively TRBD1 (6 bases). Germline loops: CDR1 SGHRS, CDR2 YFSETQ. Trimming shortened V by 4 bases and J by 0 bases, and 11 bases separated the two germline ends. The CDR3 totals 15 residues. Here the CDR3 reads CASSPGANSNQPQHF. Written as DNA, the CDR3 is TGCGCCAGCAGCCCGGGGGCTAATAGCAATCAGCCCCAGCATTTT.

The chain is built from TRBV5-6 and TRBJ2-3, with D unclear. V lost 5 bases to trimming and J lost 3 bases, with 16 bases between them. The CDR3 spans 15 residues. Germline V gene lookup returns CDR1 SGHDT and CDR2 YYEEEE. The CDR3 DNA sequence: TGTGCCAGCAGGACATTACGGGTCCGGACAGATACGCAGTATTTT. Translated, it gives CASRTLRVRTDTQYF.

The chain employs TRBV2 and TRBJ2-7, with D possibly matching TRBD1 (5 bases). Trimming cost V 7 bases and J 0 bases, with 10 bases left between them. The CDR3 is made up of 13 amino acids. Germline CDR1 is SNHLY and CDR2 is FYNNEI. The CDR3 nucleotides are TGTGCCAGCACGGACAACTTCTCCTACGAGCAGTACTTC. Its translation is CASTDNFSYEQYF.

The chain has TRBV7-3 and TRBJ2-1; D gene ambiguous. V was pared by 2 bases and J by 12 bases, with 14 bases between. This CDR3 contains 13 residues. The germline V gene encodes CDR1 SGHTA and CDR2 FQGTGA. CDR3 in DNA: TGTGCCAGCAGCTTACGACCCCCCGAGACGCAGTTCTTC. This gives the protein CASSLRPPETQFF.

This clone was counted ten times or more. The chain has TRBV18 and TRBJ1-1; D call uncertain. Germline-derived CDR1 and CDR2 are KGHSH and LQKENI. There are 13 residues in the CDR3. Trimming took off 3 bases at V and 8 bases at J, with 13 bases between the two ends. CDR3 sequence: CASSPGGQQEAFF. The DNA of the CDR3 is TGTGCCAGCTCACCGGGTGGCCAGCAGGAAGCTTTCTTT. The full variable domain, in which reference TRBV18 and TRBJ1-1 provide the parts outside the CDR3, is NAGVMQNPRHLVRRRGQEARLRCSPMKGHSHVYWYRQLPEEGLKFMVYLQKENIIDESGMPKERFSAEFPKEGPSILRIQQVVRGDSAAYFCASSPGGQQEAFFGQGTRLTVV.

The J gene is TRBJ1-1, the V gene TRBV9; D unclear. CDR3 length: 14 amino acids. The germline V gene encodes CDR1 SGDLS and CDR2 YYNGEE. Trimming removed 4 bases at V and 4 bases at J, with 14 bases between. DNA of the CDR3: TGTGCCAGCAGCCCCCAGGCGGAAACCACTGAAGCTTTCTTT. It codes for CASSPQAETTEAFF.

This clone was observed a handful of times. This sequence joins TRBV5-1 and TRBJ1-4; D is possibly TRBD1 (5 bases). This CDR3 comprises 16 residues. Trimming shortened V by 0 bases and J by 2 bases, and 11 bases separated the two germline ends. CDR1 and CDR2 from the germline V gene are SGHRS and YFSETQ. DNA for the CDR3: TGCGCCAGCAGCTTGGGGGGGTTGAGGACTAATGAAAAACTGTTTTTT. This sequence encodes CASSLGGLRTNEKLFF.